These 2 T cell receptor beta chains originate from one sample sequenced in a study of untreated major depressive disorder. The assay was immunoSEQ multiplex PCR, and TCRdb's table has in-frame clones only and misses some. Altogether 15,000 to 25,000 clones are present, approximately 81% being singletons, with the ten largest covering about 0.8%. The specimen was CD4+ T cells from PBMCs. These TCRs come from a woman in her twenties or thirties in good health.

The chain carries TRBV30 and TRBJ1-5, with unresolved D. CDR3 size: 13 residues. Trimming took 0 bases from V and 4 from J, leaving 7 bases between them. Germline V lookup: CDR1 GTSNPN, CDR2 SVGIG (reference sequence). This CDR3 is CAWSVGINQPQHF. The CDR3 bases are TGTGCCTGGAGTGTGGGGATTAATCAGCCCCAGCATTTT.

The sample holds a few counts of this clone. This chain joins TRBV10-2 and TRBJ1-1; 8 nucleotides agree with TRBD1. In germline, CDR1 is WSHSY, CDR2 SAAADI. CDR3 length: 15 amino acids. V was clipped by 4 bases and J by 3 bases; unmatched bases: 7. The CDR3 here is CASSARGPGDTEAFF. For the CDR3, the DNA is TGCGCCAGCAGTGCCAGGGGGCCTGGGGACACTGAAGCTTTCTTT.